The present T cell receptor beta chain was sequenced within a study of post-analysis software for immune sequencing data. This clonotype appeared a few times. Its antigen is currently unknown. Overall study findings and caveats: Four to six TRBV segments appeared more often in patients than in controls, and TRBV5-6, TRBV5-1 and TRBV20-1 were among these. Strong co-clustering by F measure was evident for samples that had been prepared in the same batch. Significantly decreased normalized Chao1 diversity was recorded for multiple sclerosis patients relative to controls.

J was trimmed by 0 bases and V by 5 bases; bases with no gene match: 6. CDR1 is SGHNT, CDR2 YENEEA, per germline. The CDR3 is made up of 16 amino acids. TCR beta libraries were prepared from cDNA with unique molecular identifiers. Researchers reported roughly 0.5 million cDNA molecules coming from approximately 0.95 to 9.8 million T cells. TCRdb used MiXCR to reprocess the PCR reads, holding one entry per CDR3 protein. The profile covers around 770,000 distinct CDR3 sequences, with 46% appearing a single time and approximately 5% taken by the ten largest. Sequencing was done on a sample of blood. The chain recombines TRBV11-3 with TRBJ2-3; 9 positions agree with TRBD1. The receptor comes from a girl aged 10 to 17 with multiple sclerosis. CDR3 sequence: CASSNRGLTSTDTQYF. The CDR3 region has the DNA TGTGCCAGCAGCAACAGGGGGCTAACTAGCACAGATACGCAGTATTTT.